A selection of T cell receptor beta chains follows, all from one sample in a study of identical twins. TCRdb re-analysed the 5' RACE reads in MiXCR, keeping a single row per CDR3 protein. This sample yields 270,000 or so distinct CDR3 sequences, of which about 8.3% are seen a single time; less than 4% belongs to the top ten. These data are also associated with another study on yellow fever vaccine responses in identical twins.

The sample comprised CD8+ T cells sorted from blood. All receptors come from a woman younger than 30 in good health. Both conserved end residues are part of each CDR3. D genes are given only for firm matches. A row's size may be missing; if present it is once, few, many or a size class.

cdr3_aa cdr3_nt j_call d_call clone_size v_call
CASSLQQGAAFF TGTGCCAGCAGCTTGCAACAGGGGGCAGCTTTCTTT TRBJ1-1 TRBD1 - TRBV7-6
CASSQEFGDPYYGYTF TGTGCCAGCAGCCAAGAGTTCGGGGATCCCTACTATGGCTACACCTTC TRBJ1-2 - few TRBV3-1
CASSQDRPSGFSYEQYF TGCGCCAGCAGCCAAGATCGTCCTAGCGGCTTCTCCTACGAGCAGTACTTC TRBJ2-7 TRBD2 many TRBV4-3
CSASPAGTDTQYF TGCAGTGCTAGCCCAGCTGGCACAGATACGCAGTATTTT TRBJ2-3 - many TRBV20-1
CASSAGQGSPGELFF TGTGCCAGCAGCGCGGGACAGGGGTCTCCCGGGGAGCTGTTTTTT TRBJ2-2 TRBD1 many TRBV5-5
CASSYSISRDYEQYF TGTGCCAGCAGTTACTCGATTTCCCGGGATTACGAGCAGTACTTC TRBJ2-7 - - TRBV6-2/TRBV6-3
CASSLLLADQETQYF TGTGCCAGCAGCCTCCTACTAGCGGACCAAGAGACCCAGTACTTC TRBJ2-5 TRBD2 - TRBV7-6
CASSLERVSIHEQYF TGTGCCAGCAGTTTAGAGAGAGTCTCGATCCACGAGCAGTACTTC TRBJ2-7 - - TRBV28
CASSALGGVETQYF TGTGCCAGCAGCGCCCTGGGAGGGGTAGAGACCCAGTACTTC TRBJ2-5 TRBD2 few TRBV7-3
CASSLGGSSGRREQFF TGTGCCAGCAGCTTAGGAGGCTCTAGCGGGAGACGGGAGCAGTTCTTC TRBJ2-1 TRBD2 - TRBV11-2
CASRGPGELGETQYF TGTGCCAGCAGGGGCCCGGGGGAGTTGGGGGAGACCCAGTACTTC TRBJ2-5 - few TRBV12-3/TRBV12-4
CASSSRLEAFF TGTGCCAGCAGCTCCAGACTTGAAGCTTTCTTT TRBJ1-1 - - TRBV7-9
CASSPDRAGTGELFF TGCGCCAGCAGCCCAGACAGGGCGGGCACCGGGGAGCTGTTTTTT TRBJ2-2 TRBD1 - TRBV4-3
CASSPRLATDTQYF TGTGCCAGCAGCCCCCGACTAGCAACAGATACGCAGTATTTT TRBJ2-3 TRBD2 few TRBV7-2
CSVEGQDPYEQYF TGCAGCGTTGAAGGACAGGACCCCTACGAGCAGTACTTC TRBJ2-7 - - TRBV29-1
CATSRDLWGTDTQYF TGTGCCACCAGCAGAGATCTCTGGGGCACAGATACGCAGTATTTT TRBJ2-3 - many TRBV15
CASSQMFGLAEGYEQYF TGCGCCAGCAGCCAAATGTTTGGACTAGCGGAGGGTTACGAGCAGTACTTC TRBJ2-7 TRBD2 many TRBV4-1
CASSWTAGEKLFF TGTGCCAGCAGTTGGACAGCCGGAGAAAAACTGTTTTTT TRBJ1-4 - few TRBV6-6
CASTLGAGMLGNADTQYF TGTGCCAGCACCCTAGGAGCGGGAATGTTGGGAAACGCAGATACGCAGTATTTT TRBJ2-3 TRBD2 - TRBV11-1
CASSYPPGRDSNTGELFF TGTGCCAGCAGCTACCCCCCGGGCAGGGATTCGAACACCGGGGAGCTGTTTTTT TRBJ2-2 - many TRBV11-1
CASSPDQRLSGFF TGTGCCAGCAGCCCAGACCAACGACTATCGGGGTTCTTC TRBJ2-1 - many TRBV7-8
CASSLGQGRPYEQYF TGTGCCAGCAGTTTAGGTCAGGGTAGGCCCTACGAGCAGTACTTC TRBJ2-7 - - TRBV27
CASSPRVGTDPDTQYF TGTGCCAGCAGCCCACGAGTCGGGACAGACCCAGATACGCAGTATTTT TRBJ2-3 TRBD1 few TRBV7-9
CASSLVRGASAEQFF TGTGCCAGCAGCTTAGTCAGGGGGGCTAGCGCTGAGCAGTTCTTC TRBJ2-1 - - TRBV11-3
CASSHGWQLAKTERELFF TGTGCCAGCAGCCACGGCTGGCAACTAGCGAAGACAGAGAGGGAGCTGTTTTTT TRBJ2-2 TRBD2 few TRBV11-2
CASSRADSKTSGANVLTF TGTGCCAGCAGCCGGGCGGACAGTAAAACGTCTGGGGCCAACGTCCTGACTTTC TRBJ2-6 - few TRBV11-1
CASSLIAGPLDTQYF TGTGCCAGCAGCCTCATAGCGGGGCCTTTGGATACGCAGTATTTT TRBJ2-3 TRBD2 many TRBV7-2
CASTKTSGVTDTQYF TGTGCCAGCACCAAAACTAGCGGAGTTACAGATACGCAGTATTTT TRBJ2-3 TRBD2 - TRBV11-3
CSARVWTDEAFF TGCAGTGCTAGAGTTTGGACAGATGAAGCTTTCTTT TRBJ1-1 - few TRBV20-1
CASSPPGQGAREQYF TGTGCCAGCAGCCCTCCGGGACAGGGGGCGCGTGAGCAGTACTTC TRBJ2-7 TRBD1 - TRBV28
CASSGQGSSYNEQFF TGTGCCAGCAGTGGACAGGGGAGCTCCTACAATGAGCAGTTCTTC TRBJ2-1 TRBD1 many TRBV12-3/TRBV12-4
CASSSDGLNTEAFF TGTGCCAGCAGCTCGGACGGATTGAACACTGAAGCTTTCTTT TRBJ1-1 - - TRBV7-9
CASSFIGYEQYF TGTGCCAGCAGTTTCATAGGCTACGAGCAGTACTTC TRBJ2-7 - few TRBV28
CSAREWASGGAIDEQFF TGCAGTGCTAGAGAATGGGCTAGCGGGGGGGCCATTGATGAGCAGTTCTTC TRBJ2-1 TRBD2 many TRBV20-1
CASKQDAEETQYF TGCGCCAGCAAACAGGATGCCGAAGAGACCCAGTACTTC TRBJ2-5 - few TRBV5-1
CASSSRTSDWNEQFF TGTGCCAGCAGTTCCCGGACTAGCGACTGGAATGAGCAGTTCTTC TRBJ2-1 TRBD2 - TRBV27
CASSSILGTSVSYEQYF TGTGCCAGCAGCTCAATCCTGGGGACTAGCGTCTCCTACGAGCAGTACTTC TRBJ2-7 TRBD2 few TRBV7-9